One T cell receptor (beta chain) is described in this entry. The antigen remains undetermined. As the sequencing template, cDNA was produced by extracting RNA and reverse transcribing it. The method was immunoSEQ multiplex PCR; TCRdb's version includes in-frame clones alone and lacks a portion of them. The sample contains some 210,000 clones, around 62% of which appear only once. This sample was taken from a study of CD8+ T cells in alopecia areata. Study-wide findings and caveats: Scalp sample data also include resident alphabeta T cells from normal skin.

The CDR3 has 16 residues. In germline, CDR1 is GTSNPN, CDR2 SVGIG (reference sequence). Trimming shortened V by 1 base and J by 1 base, and 16 bases separated the two germline ends. This chain connects TRBV30 to TRBJ1-1, with D perhaps TRBD1 (6 bases). The TCR originated in a human donor with alopecia areata. The sequencing here drew on CD4+ T cells sorted from blood, taken at week 0. The CDR3 sequence is CAWSGRTVYSNTEAFF. The CDR3, as DNA: TGTGCCTGGAGTGGACGGACAGTTTACTCGAACACTGAAGCTTTCTTT.